The clone carrying this T cell receptor (beta chain) was seen only a few times. Its specificity is not known. These data are taken from a study of blood T cells in healthy people across ages. This CDR3 is built from 13 residues. Trimming left V 7 bases short and J 5 bases short, with 14 bases between. In germline, CDR1 is SQVTM, CDR2 ANQGSEA. The second PCR ran about 6 to 12 cycles with a sample-barcoded 5' primer and J-beta primers. Every cDNA molecule carried a tag from a template-switch adaptor bearing 12 random nucleotides. MiXCR, run by TCRdb on the 5' RACE reads, gives a single entry per CDR3 protein. The table records about 770,000 distinct CDR3 sequences, 44% of them present only once. Study conclusions and caveats: Versus aged donors, long-lived donors had higher diversity and more naive CD4+ cells.

The sequence was obtained from a man in his sixties in good health. Sequencing was performed on blood. The chain carries TRBV29-1 and TRBJ1-4, with D perhaps TRBD1 (5 bases). CDR3 residues: CSGSQGWNEKLFF. The CDR3 region has the DNA TGCAGCGGGTCCCAGGGATGGAATGAAAAACTGTTTTTT.